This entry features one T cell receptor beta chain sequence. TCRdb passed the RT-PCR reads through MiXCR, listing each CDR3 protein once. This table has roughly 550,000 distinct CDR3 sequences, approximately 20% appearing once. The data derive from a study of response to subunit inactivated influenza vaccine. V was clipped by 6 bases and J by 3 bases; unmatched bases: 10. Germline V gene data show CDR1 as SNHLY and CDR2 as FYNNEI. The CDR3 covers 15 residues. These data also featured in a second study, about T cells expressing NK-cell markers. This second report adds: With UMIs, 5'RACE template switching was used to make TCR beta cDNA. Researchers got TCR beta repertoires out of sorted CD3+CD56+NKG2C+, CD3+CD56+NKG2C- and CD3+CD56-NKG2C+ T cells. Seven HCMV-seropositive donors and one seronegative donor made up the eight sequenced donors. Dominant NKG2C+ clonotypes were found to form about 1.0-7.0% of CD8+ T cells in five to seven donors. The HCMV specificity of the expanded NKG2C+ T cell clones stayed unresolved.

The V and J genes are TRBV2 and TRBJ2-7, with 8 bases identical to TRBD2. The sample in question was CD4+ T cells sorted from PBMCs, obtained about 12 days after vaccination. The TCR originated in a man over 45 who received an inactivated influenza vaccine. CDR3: CASRESGSLFYEQYF. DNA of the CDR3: TGTGCCAGCAGGGAGAGCGGGAGTCTCTTCTACGAGCAGTACTTC.